The TCR beta chain described here comes from a study of blood T cell repertoires in COVID-19. Study-wide context: COVID-19 samples, acute and convalescent, were from the United States, Italy and Spain. T cells, B-cell-depleted T cells, or PBMCs supplied cDNA or gDNA.

Seattle patient enrollment occurred during active infection, with longitudinal follow-up thereafter. CDR3 size: 16 residues. Losses at the gene ends were 4 bases for V and 8 bases for J; bases not matched to a gene: 10. Per germline, CDR1 SGHTA and CDR2 FQGNSA. Here immunoSEQ multiplex PCR was the method, and the copy in TCRdb shows in-frame clones only, minus some. This sample yields about 250,000 clones, of which about nine tenths are seen a single time; approximately 6% belongs to the top ten. This clonotype originated in a woman aged 25 to 39 with COVID-19, enrolled during active disease. The V gene is TRBV7-2, the J gene TRBJ2-3; 12 bases align to TRBD2. The sample consisted of peripheral blood. CDR3 residues: CASSWGLAGPLATQYF. The CDR3 nucleotides read TGTGCCAGCAGCTGGGGACTAGCGGGCCCGCTGGCTACGCAGTATTTT.